Following are 27 T cell receptor beta chains from one sample sequenced in a study of post-analysis software for immune sequencing data. Overall study findings and caveats: In patients, TRBV5-6, TRBV5-1 and TRBV20-1 belonged to five TRBV segments found more frequently than in controls.

These TCRs are of unknown antigen specificity. TCR beta cDNA libraries had unique molecular identifiers. TCRdb re-analysed the PCR reads in MiXCR, keeping a single row per CDR3 protein. The table has more than 500,000 distinct CDR3 sequences, around 34% seen once. Source material: blood. The receptor source for this set is a girl aged 2-17 years with multiple sclerosis.

The genes are TRBV28 and TRBJ1-1, with 7 bases identical to TRBD1. CDR3 length equals 15 residues. The J segment lost 12 bases and the V segment lost 3 bases, leaving 16 bases of the junction unmatched. Germline V gene data show CDR1 as MDHEN and CDR2 as SYDVKM. CDR3 bases: TGTGCCAGCAGTTTTCATAGGGGGCCGCGAGCGGGGTCTTTCTTT. As protein: CASSFHRGPRAGSFF.

The V gene is TRBV9, the J gene TRBJ1-6; TRBD1 matches at 7 bases. V lost 0 bases, J lost 5 bases, and 5 bases stayed unmatched. The germline gives CDR1 SGDLS, CDR2 YYNGEE. The CDR3 has 16 residues. The CDR3 nucleotides are TGTGCCAGCAGCGTAGGACAGGGCAAAAATAATTCACCCCTCCACTTT. Encoded protein: CASSVGQGKNNSPLHF.

V and J are TRBV7-2 and TRBJ2-5; TRBD2 might be the D (7 bases). This CDR3 region has 15 residues. Germline CDR1 SGHTA, CDR2 FQGNSA. V lost 2 bases, J lost 11 bases, and 21 bases lay in between. This CDR3 reads CASSLFSGEGDEQYF. CDR3 nucleotide sequence: TGTGCCAGCAGCTTATTTTCCGGGGAGGGGGATGAGCAGTACTTC.

The CDR3, as DNA: TGCGCCAGCAGCCAACCTAGGCGAGGGAAGAATGAGCAGTTCTTC. As protein: CASSQPRRGKNEQFF. This chain links TRBV4-1 with TRBJ2-1, with D possibly TRBD2 on 5 matching bases. V gave up 2 bases and J gave up 7 bases, with 15 bases separating them. Germline CDR1 reads MGHRA; CDR2 reads YSYEKL. The CDR3 sequence is 15 residues long.

This chain uses TRBV10-2 with TRBJ1-2; 8 bases map to TRBD1. V shed 6 bases, J shed 8 bases, and the junction held 20 bases outside the gene matches. The germline gives CDR1 WSHSY, CDR2 SAAADI. This CDR3 is built from 17 residues. As DNA, the CDR3 is TGCGCCAGCAGGGACCTAGCGGGGACAGGATTGTTGGGCGGCTACACCTTC. This codes for CASRDLAGTGLLGGYTF.

The gene calls are TRBV24-1 and TRBJ2-1; weak D call: TRBD2 (6 bases). Trimming removed 12 bases from V and 7 bases from J, with 21 bases in between. The germline CDR1 and CDR2 sequences are KGHDR and SFDVKD. CDR3 size: 14 residues. As DNA, the CDR3 is TGTGCCGCCTCCCGGGGGACCTCTCCAAATGAGCAGTTCTTC. This sequence encodes CAASRGTSPNEQFF.

The J gene is TRBJ1-2, the V gene TRBV6-6, with D possibly being TRBD1 (6 bases). V gave up 2 bases and J gave up 3 bases, with 10 bases separating them. CDR3 size: 14 residues. Germline assignment: CDR1 MNHNY and CDR2 SVGAGI (reference sequence). This chain's CDR3 is CASSYRQEYYGYTF. The CDR3 nucleotides are TGTGCCAGCAGTTACCGACAGGAATACTATGGCTACACCTTC.

The J gene is TRBJ1-5, the V gene TRBV7-9; unclear D gene. In germline, CDR1 is SEHNR, CDR2 FQNEAQ (reference sequence). The CDR3 spans 12 residues. V lost 5 bases to trimming and J lost 13 bases, with 15 bases between them. CDR3 coding DNA: TGTGCCAGCAGCCAAAAACAGAGAAAGCAGCATTTT. Protein sequence: CASSQKQRKQHF.

This clonotype showed up just a few times. The J gene is TRBJ1-1, the V gene TRBV12-3 or TRBV12-4; 9 positions match TRBD1. The CDR3 has 16 residues. The trim removed 7 bases at V and 2 bases at J, leaving 11 bases unmatched. The CDR3 coding sequence is TGTGCCAGCACAAGGGAGGACAGGGGACTTAACACTGAAGCTTTCTTT. Amino acids: CASTREDRGLNTEAFF.

The V gene is TRBV12-3 or TRBV12-4, the J gene TRBJ2-3, with TRBD2 matching 8 bases. The CDR3 extends over 15 amino acids. V was pared by 10 bases and J by 2 bases, with 11 bases of the junction left unmatched. The CDR3 loop reads CATARAGAYTDTQYF. The CDR3 region has the DNA TGTGCCACGGCCCGAGCGGGGGCCTACACAGATACGCAGTATTTT.

This chain joins TRBV20-1 and TRBJ2-1, with TRBD2 as a possible D gene (5 bases). Trimming took off 3 bases at V and 6 bases at J, with 12 bases between the two ends. Looked up from germline, CDR1 is DFQATT and CDR2 is SNEGSKA (reference sequence). The CDR3 sequence is 13 residues long. The CDR3 DNA reads TGCAGTGCTAGGGAGCGGTGGGTCAATGAGCAGTTCTTC. Its translation: CSARERWVNEQFF.

This chain joins TRBV20-1 and TRBJ2-5; TRBD1 agrees at 7 bases. CDR1 is DFQATT, CDR2 SNEGSKA, per germline (reference sequence). Germline trimming cut 0 bases from V and 5 bases from J; bases unmatched to any gene: 9. CDR3 length: 15 residues. CDR3 nucleotides: TGCAGTGCTAGAGATAAGAACAGGGGTGGGGAGACCCAGTACTTC. Translating gives CSARDKNRGGETQYF.

This clonotype was counted a few times. V gene TRBV29-1 combines with J gene TRBJ2-5; D is ambiguous. The V gene lost 3 bases and the J gene lost 2 bases, with 16 bases spanning the gap. CDR1 and CDR2 from the germline V gene are SQVTM and ANQGSEA. The CDR3 runs 15 residues. Here the CDR3 DNA reads TGCAGCGTTGACTCGGACGGAGCCCTGCAAGAGACCCAGTACTTC. It translates to CSVDSDGALQETQYF.

A few counts support this clonotype. The chain recombines TRBV5-5 with TRBJ1-1; D gene ambiguous. There are 13 residues in the CDR3. The V gene's germline CDR1 is SGHKS and CDR2 YYEKEE (reference sequence). V was clipped by 0 bases and J by 4 bases, with 7 bases between them. The CDR3 sequence: CASSLGEATEAFF. CDR3 in DNA: TGTGCCAGCAGCTTGGGAGAGGCCACTGAAGCTTTCTTT. Using reference TRBV5-5 and TRBJ1-1 for the parts outside the CDR3, the full variable domain is DAGVTQSPTHLIKTRGQQVTLRCSPISGHKSVSWYQQVLGQGPQFIFQYYEKEERGRGNFPDRFSARQFPNYSSELNVNALLLGDSALYLCASSLGEATEAFFGQGTRLTVV.

This chain connects TRBV29-1 to TRBJ2-1; 9 bases map to TRBD1. This CDR3 comprises 15 residues. Germline V lookup: CDR1 SQVTM, CDR2 ANQGSEA. The trim removed 0 bases at V and 8 bases at J, leaving 8 bases unmatched. CDR3 sequence reads: CSVEEGRTGVYEQFF. The CDR3 nucleotides are TGCAGCGTTGAAGAAGGGAGGACAGGGGTCTATGAGCAGTTCTTC.

The chain employs TRBV5-1 and TRBJ2-7, with 9 positions matching TRBD1. CDR3 length equals 16 residues. V was clipped by 3 bases and J by 7 bases; unmatched bases: 14. CDR1 SGHRS and CDR2 YFSETQ come from the germline V gene. CDR3 nucleotide sequence: TGCGCCAGCAGCTCAGGAGGGGGACAGGGTATCCATGAGCAGTACTTC. Translation: CASSSGGGQGIHEQYF.

V gene TRBV7-8 combines with J gene TRBJ2-1; TRBD1 might be the D (8 bases). The CDR3 has 15 residues. Trimming stripped 5 bases from V and 9 bases from J, with 20 bases between. Per the germline V gene, CDR1 is SGHVS and CDR2 is FQNEAQ. CDR3 coding DNA: TGTGCCAGCAGCCGGGGGAACAGGGGGGGAGGTGAGCAGTTCTTC. Its translation is CASSRGNRGGGEQFF.

This clonotype was seen only a few times. The rearrangement links TRBV9 to TRBJ2-3; D may be TRBD1 or TRBD2 (6 bases each). Trimming took off 0 bases at V and 3 bases at J, with 11 bases between the two ends. This CDR3 contains 15 residues. Looked up from germline, CDR1 is SGDLS and CDR2 is YYNGEE. In DNA, the CDR3 is TGTGCCAGCAGCGTAGAAGGGGGGAAGACAGATACGCAGTATTTT. It codes for CASSVEGGKTDTQYF.

This clonotype was counted only a few times. The chain uses TRBV10-2 and TRBJ2-5; tentatively, D is TRBD2 (5 bases). The V and J ends lost 6 bases and 1 base respectively, with 15 bases between them. Germline V CDR1 and CDR2: WSHSY, SAAADI. This CDR3 comprises 15 residues. The CDR3 here is CASREVGWGQETQYF. The CDR3 DNA reads as TGCGCCAGCAGGGAGGTCGGTTGGGGCCAAGAGACCCAGTACTTC.

The table lists this clonotype with a few counts. This chain's CDR3 is CASSSGGKPTDTQYF. The CDR3 DNA reads as TGCGCCAGCAGCTCGGGCGGGAAACCCACAGATACGCAGTATTTT. The chain employs TRBV5-1 and TRBJ2-3; a weak D match, TRBD2 (6 bases). The CDR3 runs 15 residues. Trimming removed 3 bases from V and 2 bases from J, with 13 bases in between. The V gene's germline CDR1 is SGHRS and CDR2 YFSETQ.

A few counts support this clonotype. The rearrangement joins TRBV20-1 to TRBJ1-5; the D gene is possibly TRBD1 (6 bases). The CDR3 has 13 residues. Deletions cut 5 bases from V and 7 bases from J, with 15 bases between. Looked up from germline, CDR1 is DFQATT and CDR2 is SNEGSKA (reference sequence). The CDR3 sequence is CSALHSTGQPQHF. In DNA form, the CDR3 reads TGCAGTGCTCTCCACAGCACAGGGCAGCCCCAGCATTTT.

The rearrangement links TRBV29-1 to TRBJ2-1; 13 bases are shared with TRBD2. J gave up 6 bases and V 7 bases, and 9 bases lay outside the gene matches. Germline V lookup: CDR1 SQVTM, CDR2 ANQGSEA. The CDR3 is made up of 15 amino acids. CDR3 DNA sequence: TGCAGCGCCGACCGACTAGCGGGGGGATTCAATGAGCAGTTCTTC. Protein product: CSADRLAGGFNEQFF.

The gene calls are TRBV12-3 or TRBV12-4 and TRBJ1-4, with D possibly matching TRBD1 (5 bases). V lost 6 bases to trimming and J lost 5 bases, with 16 bases between them. The CDR3 has 15 residues. The CDR3 loop is CASSLTRGINEKLFF. In DNA form, the CDR3 reads TGTGCCAGCAGCCTCACTCGGGGGATCAATGAAAAACTGTTTTTT.

The chain combines TRBV20-1 with TRBJ1-5; maybe TRBD1 (5 bases). V was pared by 5 bases and J by 6 bases, with 29 bases between. The CDR3 consists of 18 residues. The germline V gene encodes CDR1 DFQATT and CDR2 SNEGSKA (reference sequence). CDR3: CSAALSAGDLERGQPQHF. The CDR3 coding sequence is TGCAGTGCTGCACTGTCCGCAGGCGACCTTGAAAGGGGTCAGCCCCAGCATTTT.

This clonotype was observed a few times. This chain links TRBV6-6 with TRBJ1-6; no reliable D call. In germline, CDR1 is MNHNY, CDR2 SVGAGI (reference sequence). The CDR3 is 13 residues long. The V gene lost 2 bases and the J gene lost 8 bases, with 7 bases spanning the gap. The DNA for the CDR3 is TGTGCCAGCAGTTACCTAAGGGATTCACCCCTCCACTTT. Residues: CASSYLRDSPLHF.

This clonotype was counted only a few times. The chain is built from TRBV3-1 and TRBJ2-4, with D possibly being TRBD2 (5 bases). Trimming removed 1 base from V and 8 bases from J, with 15 bases in between. CDR1 and CDR2 (germline): LGHDT, YNNKEL (reference sequence). The CDR3 spans 15 residues. The CDR3 nucleotides are TGTGCCAGCAGCCAAGCGGGGTTAGCGTGGGACATTCAGTACTTC. It encodes CASSQAGLAWDIQYF.

The rearrangement joins TRBV5-6 to TRBJ2-1; no clear D gene. The CDR3 is 15 residues long. Germline V gene data show CDR1 as SGHDT and CDR2 as YYEEEE. V lost 4 bases and J lost 0, with 11 bases in between. For the CDR3, the DNA is TGTGCCAGCAGCGCTACTAACCGCTCCTACAATGAGCAGTTCTTC. Translation gives CASSATNRSYNEQFF.